This T cell receptor (beta chain) was documented in a study of beta chain features in type 1 diabetes. Broader study findings: Researchers report that Type 1 diabetes patients had moderately but significantly shorter TCRB CDR3s across all four CD4+ subsets. Within patients, naive, central memory and Treg TCRB repertoires seemed more similar than within healthy donors. Junctions at VDJ sites from type 1 diabetes patients had fewer insertions and more deletions. A definitive answer on HLA type influencing TCRB rearrangement was not reached here.

V was shortened by 0 bases and J by 7 bases, with 4 bases between the two germline ends. The CDR3 is 11 residues long. CDR1 is SGHTA, CDR2 FQGNSA, per germline. Concerning this clone itself: The antigen is unknown. Within the sample, other DNA sequences also encode this same CDR3.

CD4+ naive, central memory, regulatory and stem cell-like memory subsets were isolated by sorting on CD45RO/CCR7/CD25/CD127/CD95/CD27. What was sequenced were expressed TCRB transcripts, since all of the isolated RNA had been reverse transcribed. The data were produced by immunoSEQ multiplex PCR, yet TCRdb's version contains in-frame clones alone and is incomplete. The sample has 640,000 or so clones, over 12% seen once. The receptor was derived from a young man with type 1 diabetes. Sequencing used naive CD4+ T cells from blood. The V gene is TRBV7-2, the J gene TRBJ2-7, with D uncertain. CDR3 protein: CASSLAREQYF. In nucleotides, the CDR3 is TGTGCCAGCAGCTTAGCGAGGGAGCAGTACTTC.